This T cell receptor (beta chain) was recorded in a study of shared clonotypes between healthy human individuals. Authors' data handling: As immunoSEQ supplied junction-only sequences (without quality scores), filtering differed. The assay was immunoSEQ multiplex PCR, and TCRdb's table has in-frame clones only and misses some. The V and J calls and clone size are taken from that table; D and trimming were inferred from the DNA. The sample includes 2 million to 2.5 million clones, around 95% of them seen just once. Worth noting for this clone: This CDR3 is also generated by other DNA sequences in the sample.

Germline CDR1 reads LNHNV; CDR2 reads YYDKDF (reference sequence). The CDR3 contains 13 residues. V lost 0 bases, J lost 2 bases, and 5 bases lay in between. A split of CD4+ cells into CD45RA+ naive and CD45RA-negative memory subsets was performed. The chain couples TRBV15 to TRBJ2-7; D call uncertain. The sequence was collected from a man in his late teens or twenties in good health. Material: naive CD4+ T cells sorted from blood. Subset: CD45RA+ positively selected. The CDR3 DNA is TGTGCCACCAGCAGAGATCGAACCTACGAGCAGTACTTC. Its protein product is CATSRDRTYEQYF.